Below, 19 T cell receptor beta chains from the same sample are listed, as sequenced in a study of cytomegalovirus exposure and HLA in healthy donors. Primers included in the PCR were 60 Vbeta and 13 Jbeta primers. Clones were read by immunoSEQ multiplex PCR, and TCRdb kept only the in-frame ones, dropping some. Of about 100,000 clones listed, approximately 76% are singletons. Sequencing was performed on PBMCs. These receptors came from a woman aged 55-70 years in good health and CMV-seropositive.

The rearrangement uses TRBV6-1 and TRBJ2-7, with D possibly being TRBD1 (5 bases). This CDR3 region has 13 residues. Germline CDR1 reads MNHNS; CDR2 reads SASEGT. Trimming stripped 4 bases from V and 6 bases from J, with 13 bases between. CDR3 in amino acids: CASSVGRAGEQYF. In nucleotides, the CDR3 is TGTGCCAGCAGTGTTGGCAGGGCTGGCGAGCAGTACTTC.

The table lists this clone with a count of one. The chain has TRBV5-1 and TRBJ1-4; TRBD1 matches 8 bases. Germline V gene data show CDR1 as SGHRS and CDR2 as YFSETQ. CDR3 size: 14 residues. The junction had 1 base not matched to a gene; V was cut back by 2 bases and J by 4 bases. CDR3 nucleotides: TGCGCCAGCAGCTTACAGGGGGGTAATGAAAAACTGTTTTTT. Protein product: CASSLQGGNEKLFF.

The chain employs TRBV6-1 and TRBJ2-7; 8 nucleotides align to TRBD2. This CDR3 is built from 16 residues. J gave up 4 bases and V 2 bases, and 10 bases lay outside the gene matches. In germline, CDR1 is MNHNS, CDR2 SASEGT. The CDR3 region is CASSEFLLAVGYEQYF. The CDR3 coding sequence is TGTGCCAGCAGTGAATTTCTACTAGCGGTTGGGTACGAGCAGTACTTC.

The J gene is TRBJ1-2, the V gene TRBV7-9, with D perhaps matching TRBD1 (5 bases). V was clipped by 2 bases and J by 3 bases, with 13 bases between them. The CDR3 has 15 residues. The germline CDR1 and CDR2 sequences are SEHNR and FQNEAQ (reference sequence). CDR3 in amino acids: CASSLKGEVDYGYTF. The DNA of the CDR3 is TGTGCCAGCAGCTTAAAAGGGGAGGTGGACTATGGCTACACCTTC.

The genes are TRBV27 and TRBJ1-5; D perhaps matches TRBD1 (5 bases). Germline assignment: CDR1 MNHEY and CDR2 SMNVEV (reference sequence). This CDR3 is built from 15 residues. Deletions cut 4 bases from V and 5 bases from J, with 15 bases between. The CDR3 DNA reads as TGTGCCAGCAGTTCTTCCTTCACAGGAGATCAGCCCCAGCATTTT. Encoded protein: CASSSSFTGDQPQHF.

The chain links TRBV5-4 to TRBJ1-5, with TRBD1 matching 10 bases. CDR3 size: 15 residues. Germline CDR1 is SGHNT and CDR2 is YYREEE (reference sequence). The ends lost 3 bases at V and 5 bases at J; junction bases unmatched: 5. CDR3 amino acids: CASSSGTGVDQPQHF. In nucleotides, the CDR3 is TGTGCCAGCAGCTCCGGGACAGGGGTCGATCAGCCCCAGCATTTT.

J is TRBJ1-1 and V is TRBV29-1; tentative D call: TRBD1 (6 bases). Trimming left V 4 bases short and J 0 bases short, with 18 bases between. CDR1 is SQVTM, CDR2 ANQGSEA, per germline. This CDR3 spans 16 amino acids. The CDR3 sequence: CSVGPTGGQMNTEAFF. Here the CDR3 DNA reads TGCAGCGTTGGCCCGACCGGGGGGCAGATGAACACTGAAGCTTTCTTT.

The chain combines TRBV6-1 with TRBJ2-2; 7 nucleotides align to TRBD1. There are 13 residues in the CDR3. Germline V gene sequence: CDR1 MNHNS, CDR2 SASEGT. V trimming: 10 bases; J trimming: 2 bases; junction bases outside the gene matches: 4. The CDR3 is CATWDSNTGELFF. CDR3 sequence (DNA): TGTGCCACATGGGACAGCAACACCGGGGAGCTGTTTTTT.

The gene calls are TRBV30 and TRBJ2-3; 11 nucleotides line up with TRBD2. The CDR3 runs 21 residues. Germline V CDR1 and CDR2: GTSNPN, SVGIG (reference sequence). V lost 0 bases, J lost 0 bases, and 17 bases stayed unmatched. CDR3 amino acids: CAWSVRYSPGLAEMSTDTQYF. The CDR3 DNA follows: TGTGCCTGGAGTGTACGTTATTCCCCGGGACTAGCGGAAATGAGCACAGATACGCAGTATTTT.

The rearrangement uses TRBV5-5 and TRBJ2-5; 13 nucleotides agree with TRBD2. CDR3 length: 16 amino acids. The junction had 4 bases not matched to a gene; V was cut back by 0 bases and J by 5 bases. Germline V gives CDR1 SGHKS, CDR2 YYEKEE (reference sequence). CDR3 region: CASSLELAGGYETQYF. DNA for the CDR3: TGTGCCAGCAGCTTGGAACTAGCGGGAGGGTACGAGACCCAGTACTTC.

The V and J genes are TRBV10-2 and TRBJ2-1; 7 nucleotides line up with TRBD1. Germline-derived CDR1 and CDR2 are WSHSY and SAAADI. The CDR3 contains 15 residues. Trimming cost V 8 bases and J 8 bases; bases outside gene matches: 15. The DNA for the CDR3 is TGCGCCAGCTCCAGACAGGGTACTATAATGGATGAGCAGTTCTTC. This codes for CASSRQGTIMDEQFF.

This chain links TRBV6-5 with TRBJ1-1; the D gene is possibly TRBD1 (5 bases). This CDR3 region has 15 residues. CDR1 and CDR2 from the germline V gene are MNHEY and SVGAGI. V was shortened by 0 bases and J by 1 base, with 9 bases between the two germline ends. The CDR3 sequence is CASSYSGTGNTEAFF. CDR3 DNA sequence: TGTGCCAGCAGTTACTCGGGTACAGGGAACACTGAAGCTTTCTTT.

CDR3 residues: CATSRVVRSREETQYF. The CDR3 DNA reads as TGTGCCACCAGCAGAGTAGTTCGTTCACGGGAGGAGACCCAGTACTTC. This chain joins TRBV15 and TRBJ2-5, with D maybe TRBD2 (6 bases). CDR3 size: 16 residues. CDR1 and CDR2 from the germline V gene are LNHNV and YYDKDF (reference sequence). V gave up 1 base and J gave up 5 bases, with 17 bases separating them.

The chain uses TRBV6-1 and TRBJ1-5; D is ambiguous. Germline-derived CDR1 and CDR2 are MNHNS and SASEGT. The CDR3 is 15 amino acids. The ends were cut back, 7 bases at V and 4 bases at J, with 17 bases in the middle. CDR3 coding DNA: TGTGCCAGCACCGAGACGGGGTATTGGAATCAGCCCCAGCATTTT. It codes for CASTETGYWNQPQHF.

The V call is TRBV15, the J call TRBJ1-2; TRBD1 agrees at 7 bases. CDR1 and CDR2 from the germline V gene are LNHNV and YYDKDF (reference sequence). V was pared by 1 base and J by 8 bases, with 1 base of the junction left unmatched. CDR3 length: 12 amino acids. The CDR3 DNA follows: TGTGCCACCAGCAGAGCAGGGGGGGGCTACACCTTC. Protein product: CATSRAGGGYTF.

The chain has TRBV6-1 and TRBJ2-5; maybe TRBD2 (6 bases). The end of the DNA fits TRBJ2-7 better, so the J call may be wrong. This CDR3 comprises 14 residues. Germline CDR1 MNHNS, CDR2 SASEGT. CDR3 bases: TGTGCCAGCAGTGAGCGGGGAATGTCCTACGAGCAGTACTTC. It yields the protein CASSERGMSYEQYF.

The chain carries TRBV6-5 and TRBJ2-1; 9 bases align to TRBD1. Per germline, CDR1 MNHEY and CDR2 SVGAGI. Trimming removed 4 bases from V and 2 bases from J; junction bases left unmatched: 3. The CDR3 spans 15 residues. The CDR3: CASSSTGGAYNEQFF. CDR3 bases: TGTGCCAGCAGTTCCACAGGGGGCGCCTACAATGAGCAGTTCTTC.

This clone was recorded only once. V is TRBV2 and J is TRBJ1-5; 9 bases agree with TRBD1. The germline gives CDR1 SNHLY, CDR2 FYNNEI. V lost 0 bases to trimming and J lost 0 bases; unmatched junction nucleotides: 6. The CDR3 contains 18 residues. CDR3 sequence reads: CASSEAGQGLYSNQPQHF. CDR3 DNA sequence: TGTGCCAGCAGTGAAGCGGGACAGGGCCTTTATAGCAATCAGCCCCAGCATTTT.

The chain joins TRBV7-3 to TRBJ2-1, with TRBD2 matching over 9 bases. Germline values: CDR1 SGHTA, CDR2 FQGTGA. The trim removed 4 bases at V and 0 bases at J, leaving 10 bases unmatched. The CDR3 runs to 18 residues. The CDR3 DNA sequence: TGTGCCAGCAGCTCCTTGGGAGCGGGAGGAGGCTCCTACAATGAGCAGTTCTTC. Translation gives CASSSLGAGGGSYNEQFF.